The 23 T cell receptor beta chains given below trace back to one sample, sequenced in a study of CXCR3-negative and CXCR3-positive naive CD8 T cells. UMI-tagged TRB cDNA libraries were built via 5' RACE. TCRdb reprocessed the 5' RACE reads, keeping one entry per CDR3 protein, no DNA. This repertoire includes about 43,000 distinct CDR3 sequences. Sequencing was performed on memory CD8+ T cells from blood. The receptors shown here come from a human donor in good health. Some clones in this sample may be carry-over from other donors' samples.

CDR3 sequence: CASSQSLAGGPTDTQYF. The genes are TRBV4-3 and TRBJ2-3; the TCRdb call, TRBD2, lacks DNA for checking. Germline CDR1 reads LGHNA; CDR2 reads YSLEER. This CDR3 spans 17 amino acids.

The rearrangement joins TRBV7-9 to TRBJ1-1. The CDR3 extends over 12 amino acids. Germline loops: CDR1 SEHNR, CDR2 FQNEAQ (reference sequence). This CDR3 is CASSFRSHEAFF.

V and J are TRBV7-9 and TRBJ2-7; TCRdb's assignment of TRBD2 cannot be checked, as there is no DNA. The CDR3 has 15 amino acids. The germline CDR1 and CDR2 sequences are SEHNR and FQNEAQ (reference sequence). The CDR3 region is CASSSLEGFNYEQYF.

The chain is built from TRBV29-1 and TRBJ1-1; TCRdb selects TRBD1, and the lack of DNA leaves this call unchecked. The CDR3 is 12 amino acids. Germline V gene data show CDR1 as SQVTM and CDR2 as ANQGSEA. This CDR3 is CSASGAANEAFF. The whole variable domain, remainder taken from reference TRBV29-1 and TRBJ1-1, is SAVISQKPSRDICQRGTSLTIQCQVDSQVTMMFWYRQQPGQSLTLIATANQGSEATYESGFVIDKFPISRPNLTFSTLTVSNMSPEDSSIYLCSASGAANEAFFGQGTRLTVV.

The chain links TRBV10-3 to TRBJ2-2; TCRdb gives TRBD1 as the D gene, but with no DNA this cannot be confirmed. The germline gives CDR1 ENHRY, CDR2 SYGVKD. The CDR3 consists of 13 residues. This CDR3 is CATQVQGTGELFF.

The rearrangement links TRBV27 to TRBJ2-7. This CDR3 has 15 amino acids. Germline lookup yields CDR1 MNHEY and CDR2 SMNVEV (reference sequence). CDR3 sequence reads: CASKRPTSLGNEQYF.

This chain links TRBV9 with TRBJ2-1; there is no DNA to check the TCRdb D call of TRBD1. Germline CDR1 reads SGDLS; CDR2 reads YYNGEE. The CDR3 is 16 amino acids. This chain's CDR3 is CASSASGQGGFVEQFF.

The V call is TRBV29-1, the J call TRBJ1-1; the TRBD1 assignment by TCRdb is unverifiable without DNA. Per germline, CDR1 SQVTM and CDR2 ANQGSEA. There are 14 residues in the CDR3. CDR3 protein: CSVRTGGAGTEAFF.

The chain uses TRBV4-2 and TRBJ2-4; no DNA is available, so the TRBD1 call from TCRdb remains unchecked. CDR3 length equals 14 residues. Germline-derived CDR1 and CDR2 are LGHNA and YNFKEQ. CDR3: CASSPGSGDDIQYF.

CDR3 residues: CASSTIPGQGTYEQYF. The rearrangement uses TRBV21-1 and TRBJ2-7; lacking DNA, the TRBD1 call made by TCRdb goes unchecked. TRBV21-1 is designated a pseudogene. The length of the CDR3 is 16 residues.

V and J are TRBV5-4 and TRBJ2-3; TCRdb selects TRBD1, and the lack of DNA leaves this call unchecked. Germline V gene sequence: CDR1 SGHNT, CDR2 YYREEE (reference sequence). The CDR3 consists of 15 residues. CDR3 sequence reads: CASSFRLSLSDTQYF.

The CDR3 loop is CSAPPGQGGFEEQYF. The rearrangement uses TRBV20-1 and TRBJ2-7; TCRdb indicates TRBD1, and absent DNA this call remains unverified. The CDR3 runs to 15 residues. Germline V gene data show CDR1 as DFQATT and CDR2 as SNEGSKA (reference sequence).

The chain is built from TRBV9 and TRBJ2-7; TCRdb indicates TRBD1, and absent DNA this call remains unverified. The CDR3 has 15 residues. The germline V gene encodes CDR1 SGDLS and CDR2 YYNGEE. The CDR3 sequence: CASSVAGGTNYEQYF.

The gene calls are TRBV7-2 and TRBJ2-1; there is no DNA to check the TCRdb D call of TRBD1. The CDR3 covers 16 residues. Germline V lookup: CDR1 SGHTA, CDR2 FQGNSA. The CDR3: CASSPGQPDANNEQFF.

CDR3 sequence reads: CASSYTEPYYEQYF. The chain carries TRBV28 and TRBJ2-7. Germline CDR1 is MDHEN and CDR2 is SYDVKM. The CDR3 is 14 residues long.

This rearrangement joins TRBV2 to TRBJ2-3. This CDR3 region has 14 residues. Germline V gene lookup returns CDR1 SNHLY and CDR2 FYNNEI. This CDR3 reads CASSEGISTDTQYF. The complete variable domain, with remaining parts taken from reference TRBV2 and TRBJ2-3, reads EPEVTQTPSHQVTQMGQEVILRCVPISNHLYFYWYRQILGQKVEFLVSFYNNEISEKSEIFDDQFSVERPDGSNFTLKIRSTKLEDSAMYFCASSEGISTDTQYFGPGTRLTVL.

This chain links TRBV6-5 with TRBJ1-1; the D gene TCRdb calls, TRBD1, cannot be checked with no DNA. Germline CDR1 is MNHEY and CDR2 is SVGAGI. The CDR3 contains 13 residues. CDR3 residues: CASSPQGDTEAFF.

The J gene is TRBJ2-7, the V gene TRBV20-1; TCRdb selects TRBD1, and the lack of DNA leaves this call unchecked. The CDR3 has 15 residues. Germline V gene data show CDR1 as DFQATT and CDR2 as SNEGSKA (reference sequence). This CDR3 is CSARESEGGPYEQYF.

The chain links TRBV7-9 to TRBJ2-2. Germline V lookup: CDR1 SEHNR, CDR2 FQNEAQ (reference sequence). The CDR3 runs 15 residues. The CDR3 here is CASSPRTTNTGELFF. Full variable domain (rest looked up from reference TRBV7-9 and TRBJ2-2): DTGVSQNPRHKITKRGQNVTFRCDPISEHNRLYWYRQTLGQGPEFLTYFQNEAQLEKSRLLSDRFSAERPKGSFSTLEIQRTEQGDSAMYLCASSPRTTNTGELFFGEGSRLTVL.

The chain links TRBV29-1 to TRBJ1-2. The CDR3 loop spans 12 amino acids. From germline, CDR1 is SQVTM and CDR2 ANQGSEA. CDR3 in amino acids: CSVDFERYGYTF.

The chain links TRBV9 to TRBJ2-7; with no DNA, the TCRdb D assignment of TRBD1 cannot be verified. Germline V gives CDR1 SGDLS, CDR2 YYNGEE. The CDR3 contains 13 residues. CDR3 residues: CASSGQGGYEQYF.

The chain links TRBV20-1 to TRBJ1-2. The germline CDR1 and CDR2 sequences are DFQATT and SNEGSKA (reference sequence). This CDR3 is built from 13 residues. CDR3 sequence reads: CSARDQYDYGYTF.

The chain joins TRBV7-9 to TRBJ2-1; the D call of TRBD1 rests on TCRdb alone, since no DNA is present to check it. Germline V lookup: CDR1 SEHNR, CDR2 FQNEAQ (reference sequence). The CDR3 is made up of 19 amino acids. Here the CDR3 reads CASSSTTPLEGGPYNEQFF.